This is a list of T cell receptor beta chains from one sample in a study of early T cells in non-severe SARS-CoV-2 infection. TCRdb reanalysed the 5' RACE reads using MiXCR and keeps one entry per CDR3 protein. This repertoire shows 20,000 to 25,000 distinct CDR3 sequences, 3.5% to 5.5% found once; its top ten account for around 21%. Sequencing input: whole blood. These TCRs come from an adult who was a healthcare worker with PCR-confirmed SARS-CoV-2 infection or an uninfected control (not recorded which). Both conserved end residues are part of each CDR3. D genes are given only for firm matches. Clone size appears in some rows only: once, few, many, or a class for an expanded clone.

v_call: TRBV4-3
j_call: TRBJ2-5
d_call: .
clone_size: many
cdr3_aa: CASSQAGRRETQYF
cdr3_nt: TGCGCCAGCAGCCAAGCGGGCAGAAGGGAGACCCAGTACTTC

v_call: TRBV5-6
j_call: TRBJ2-4
d_call: .
clone_size: many
cdr3_aa: CASSLAGRQGRDIQYF
cdr3_nt: TGTGCCAGCAGCTTGGCCGGACGACAGGGGAGGGACATTCAGTACTTC

v_call: TRBV18
j_call: TRBJ2-1
d_call: .
clone_size: many
cdr3_aa: CASSPPHSGAVYNEQFF
cdr3_nt: TGTGCCAGCTCACCACCTCACTCAGGGGCGGTTTACAATGAGCAGTTCTTC

v_call: TRBV19
j_call: TRBJ2-5
d_call: .
clone_size: many
cdr3_aa: CASSIGGGAVETQYF
cdr3_nt: TGTGCCAGTAGTATAGGCGGGGGCGCGGTGGAGACCCAGTACTTC

v_call: TRBV7-3
j_call: TRBJ2-5
d_call: TRBD1
clone_size: many
cdr3_aa: CASSQGQQETQYF
cdr3_nt: TGTGCCAGCAGCCAGGGACAGCAAGAGACCCAGTACTTC

v_call: TRBV3-1
j_call: TRBJ2-2
d_call: TRBD2
clone_size: many
cdr3_aa: CASSHTSGRAILRTGELFF
cdr3_nt: TGTGCCAGCAGCCACACTAGCGGGAGGGCCATATTGAGAACCGGGGAGCTGTTTTTT

v_call: TRBV24-1
j_call: TRBJ2-1
d_call: .
clone_size: many
cdr3_aa: CATSDSSYNEQFF
cdr3_nt: TGTGCCACCAGTGACTCCTCCTACAATGAGCAGTTCTTC

v_call: TRBV11-2
j_call: TRBJ2-7
d_call: TRBD2
clone_size: many
cdr3_aa: CASSSGLAGTYEQYF
cdr3_nt: TGTGCCAGCAGCTCGGGACTAGCGGGTACCTACGAGCAGTACTTC

v_call: TRBV5-6
j_call: TRBJ1-2
d_call: .
clone_size: many
cdr3_aa: CASSGKGVRYGYTF
cdr3_nt: TGTGCCAGCAGCGGCAAGGGAGTCCGCTATGGCTACACCTTC

v_call: TRBV12-3/TRBV12-4
j_call: TRBJ2-1
d_call: .
clone_size: many
cdr3_aa: CASSLFRGRGEQFF
cdr3_nt: TGTGCCAGCAGTTTATTCCGGGGCAGGGGTGAGCAGTTCTTC

v_call: TRBV3-1
j_call: TRBJ2-7
d_call: .
clone_size: few
cdr3_aa: CASSQASEQYF
cdr3_nt: TGTGCCAGCAGCCAAGCTTCCGAGCAGTACTTC

v_call: TRBV3-1
j_call: TRBJ1-2
d_call: .
clone_size: many
cdr3_aa: CASRDSLYGYTF
cdr3_nt: TGTGCCAGCAGAGACAGCCTCTATGGCTACACCTTC

v_call: TRBV20-1
j_call: TRBJ2-1
d_call: TRBD2
clone_size: few
cdr3_aa: CSARQLAGDNEQFF
cdr3_nt: TGCAGTGCTAGACAACTAGCGGGAGACAATGAGCAGTTCTTC

v_call: TRBV3-1
j_call: TRBJ2-5
d_call: TRBD2
clone_size: medium-sized
cdr3_aa: CASSRLAGLGETQYF
cdr3_nt: TGTGCCAGCAGTAGACTAGCGGGATTGGGAGAGACCCAGTACTTC

v_call: TRBV2
j_call: TRBJ1-6
d_call: .
clone_size: .
cdr3_aa: CASQSWGSPLHF
cdr3_nt: TGTGCCAGCCAGAGTTGGGGGTCACCCCTCCACTTT

v_call: TRBV24-1
j_call: TRBJ2-7
d_call: .
clone_size: many
cdr3_aa: CATSEPGRAQQYF
cdr3_nt: TGTGCCACCAGTGAGCCGGGACGCGCCCAGCAGTACTTC

v_call: TRBV12-3/TRBV12-4
j_call: TRBJ2-1
d_call: .
clone_size: many
cdr3_aa: CASSYGTPVPQFF
cdr3_nt: TGTGCCAGCAGTTACGGGACACCTGTTCCGCAGTTCTTC